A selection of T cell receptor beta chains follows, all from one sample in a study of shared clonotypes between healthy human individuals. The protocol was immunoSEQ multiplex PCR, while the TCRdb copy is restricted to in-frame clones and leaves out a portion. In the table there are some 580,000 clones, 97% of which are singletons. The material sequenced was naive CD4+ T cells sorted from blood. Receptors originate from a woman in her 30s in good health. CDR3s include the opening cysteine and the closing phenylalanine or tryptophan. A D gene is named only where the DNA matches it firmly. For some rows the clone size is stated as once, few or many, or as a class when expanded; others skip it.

CDR3nt: TGTGCCAGCTCGCCCCTAGCGAGCTCCTACAATGAGCAGTTCTTC
CDR3aa: CASSPLASSYNEQFF
d_gene: -
j_gene: TRBJ2-1
abundance: -
v_gene: TRBV18

CDR3nt: TGTGCCAGCAGTGGGAACCTTCCTGAGCAGTTCTTC
CDR3aa: CASSGNLPEQFF
d_gene: -
j_gene: TRBJ2-1
abundance: -
v_gene: TRBV2

CDR3nt: TGTGCCAGCAGGACGTCGACGAGCGAGCAGTACTTC
CDR3aa: CASRTSTSEQYF
d_gene: -
j_gene: TRBJ2-7
abundance: -
v_gene: TRBV28

CDR3nt: TGCGCCAGCAGCAAAGGAGGACCTCTGGGCTACAATGAGCAGTTCTTC
CDR3aa: CASSKGGPLGYNEQFF
d_gene: -
j_gene: TRBJ2-1
abundance: -
v_gene: TRBV5-1

CDR3nt: TGTGCCAGCAGCGTAGAATTGAGAGGGCCGAGGAATGAGCAGTTCTTC
CDR3aa: CASSVELRGPRNEQFF
d_gene: -
j_gene: TRBJ2-1
abundance: -
v_gene: TRBV9

CDR3nt: TGTGCCAGCAGTTTAGGGTCCTACAATGAGCAGTTCTTC
CDR3aa: CASSLGSYNEQFF
d_gene: -
j_gene: TRBJ2-1
abundance: -
v_gene: TRBV27

CDR3nt: TGTGCCAGCAGCTTAGGCCATTTCGGGCTAGCGGGAGTAAATGAGCAGTTCTTC
CDR3aa: CASSLGHFGLAGVNEQFF
d_gene: TRBD2
j_gene: TRBJ2-1
abundance: -
v_gene: TRBV13

CDR3nt: TGTGCCAGCACGGTGGGAGTGACTTACTATGGCTACACCTTC
CDR3aa: CASTVGVTYYGYTF
d_gene: -
j_gene: TRBJ1-2
abundance: -
v_gene: TRBV6-1

CDR3nt: TGTGCCAGCAGCTCAGGGGACACCATATATTTT
CDR3aa: CASSSGDTIYF
d_gene: -
j_gene: TRBJ1-3
abundance: few
v_gene: TRBV28

CDR3nt: TGTGCCAGCTCACCAGGCCTAGCGGGAGTTTGGAATGAGCAGTTCTTC
CDR3aa: CASSPGLAGVWNEQFF
d_gene: TRBD2
j_gene: TRBJ2-1
abundance: -
v_gene: TRBV18

CDR3nt: TGTGCCAGCAGCGGGTGGCAAGACTATGGCTACACCTTC
CDR3aa: CASSGWQDYGYTF
d_gene: -
j_gene: TRBJ1-2
abundance: -
v_gene: TRBV28

CDR3nt: TGTGCCAGCACACGAGCAGCCTCAGATACGCAGTATTTT
CDR3aa: CASTRAASDTQYF
d_gene: -
j_gene: TRBJ2-3
abundance: once
v_gene: TRBV6-1

CDR3nt: TGTGCCAGCAGTGAAGCGCTTCTGGGCCAAGGGACAGGTCAGCCCCAGCATTTT
CDR3aa: CASSEALLGQGTGQPQHF
d_gene: TRBD1
j_gene: TRBJ1-5
abundance: -
v_gene: TRBV2

CDR3nt: TGTGCCAGCAGCTTACCAGGGAAGGATGGCTACACCTTC
CDR3aa: CASSLPGKDGYTF
d_gene: -
j_gene: TRBJ1-2
abundance: once
v_gene: TRBV5-6

CDR3nt: TGTGCCAGTAGTATAGATCGGGGGACAGGGTTGGAAACCCAAGAGACCCAGTACTTC
CDR3aa: CASSIDRGTGLETQETQYF
d_gene: TRBD1
j_gene: TRBJ2-5
abundance: once
v_gene: TRBV19

CDR3nt: TGTGCCAGCAGGTCCCGGGACAGGGGGGTAACTGAAGCTTTCTTT
CDR3aa: CASRSRDRGVTEAFF
d_gene: TRBD1
j_gene: TRBJ1-1
abundance: -
v_gene: TRBV6-5

CDR3nt: TGCGCCAGCAGCTTGGCTAGCGGGCACTCCTACGAGCAGTACTTC
CDR3aa: CASSLASGHSYEQYF
d_gene: TRBD2
j_gene: TRBJ2-7
abundance: -
v_gene: TRBV5-1

CDR3nt: TGTGCCAGCATCTCTGGGCACAGGAGCTCCTACGAGCAGTACTTC
CDR3aa: CASISGHRSSYEQYF
d_gene: -
j_gene: TRBJ2-7
abundance: once
v_gene: TRBV28

CDR3nt: TGTGCCACCCCGGGGGGCGCCGGGGAGCTGTTTTTT
CDR3aa: CATPGGAGELFF
d_gene: -
j_gene: TRBJ2-2
abundance: -
v_gene: TRBV28

CDR3nt: TGCGCCAGCAGCCCCGGACAGGGGTTGACAGATACGCAGTATTTT
CDR3aa: CASSPGQGLTDTQYF
d_gene: TRBD1
j_gene: TRBJ2-3
abundance: -
v_gene: TRBV10-1

CDR3nt: TGCGCCAGCAACGCAGGGGGAATCTCTTCTGGGTACGAGCAGTACTTC
CDR3aa: CASNAGGISSGYEQYF
d_gene: TRBD1
j_gene: TRBJ2-7
abundance: -
v_gene: TRBV10-1

CDR3nt: TGTGCCAGCATCGCGTTGTCACGGGATCAGCCCCAGCATTTT
CDR3aa: CASIALSRDQPQHF
d_gene: -
j_gene: TRBJ1-5
abundance: few
v_gene: TRBV28

CDR3nt: TGTGCCAGCAGCTTCAAGGGGACAGGCGGTAACACCTTC
CDR3aa: CASSFKGTGGNTF
d_gene: TRBD1
j_gene: TRBJ1-2
abundance: -
v_gene: TRBV7-9

CDR3nt: TGCGCCAGCAGCCAAGGTGAGGATGTCTTTCCGCAGTATTTT
CDR3aa: CASSQGEDVFPQYF
d_gene: -
j_gene: TRBJ2-3
abundance: -
v_gene: TRBV4-1

CDR3nt: TGTGCCAGCAAACTAGCGGACTCCTACAATGAGCAGTTCTTC
CDR3aa: CASKLADSYNEQFF
d_gene: TRBD2
j_gene: TRBJ2-1
abundance: -
v_gene: TRBV11-2

CDR3nt: TGTGCCAGCAGGGCCCAGGGGCGCGAGCAGTACTTC
CDR3aa: CASRAQGREQYF
d_gene: -
j_gene: TRBJ2-7
abundance: -
v_gene: TRBV7-2

CDR3nt: TGTGCCAGCTCAGCGGGACGCGTAGGGCAGTACTTC
CDR3aa: CASSAGRVGQYF
d_gene: -
j_gene: TRBJ2-7
abundance: -
v_gene: TRBV18

CDR3nt: TGTGCCAGCAGTTACCCGGGGGGTTACGAGCAGTACTTC
CDR3aa: CASSYPGGYEQYF
d_gene: TRBD2
j_gene: TRBJ2-7
abundance: -
v_gene: TRBV6-6

CDR3nt: TGTGCCAGTAGCACGCGCCATGACGGAACTGGAAACACCATATATTTT
CDR3aa: CASSTRHDGTGNTIYF
d_gene: -
j_gene: TRBJ1-3
abundance: once
v_gene: TRBV19

CDR3nt: TGTGCCAGCAGTCCCGAAGGCTCGCCTAGCTCTGGAAACACCATATATTTT
CDR3aa: CASSPEGSPSSGNTIYF
d_gene: -
j_gene: TRBJ1-3
abundance: -
v_gene: TRBV27

CDR3nt: TGTGCCAGCAGCCTGAGGTCCACCGGGGAGCTGTTTTTT
CDR3aa: CASSLRSTGELFF
d_gene: -
j_gene: TRBJ2-2
abundance: -
v_gene: TRBV11-3

CDR3nt: TGTGCCAGCAGTTTATTCCTAGCGGGCGTCTCCTACGAGCAGTACTTC
CDR3aa: CASSLFLAGVSYEQYF
d_gene: TRBD2
j_gene: TRBJ2-7
abundance: -
v_gene: TRBV28

CDR3nt: TGTGCCAGCAGTTACTGGGACACCCCGGGGGCAGATACGCAGTATTTT
CDR3aa: CASSYWDTPGADTQYF
d_gene: -
j_gene: TRBJ2-3
abundance: -
v_gene: TRBV6-6

CDR3nt: TGTGCCAGCAGCCCACCGCCGGTAGGAGTTGAAGCTTTCTTT
CDR3aa: CASSPPPVGVEAFF
d_gene: -
j_gene: TRBJ1-1
abundance: -
v_gene: TRBV7-2